One and the same sample provided the 3 T cell receptor beta chains below, sequenced in a study of neoadjuvant anti-PD-1 for oral cavity cancer. Method: immunoSEQ multiplex PCR; TCRdb's copy keeps in-frame clones and lacks some. The sample contains tens of thousands of clones, over 70% of which appear only once. The starting material was PBMCs, obtained before nivolumab (anti-PD-1) treatment. All receptors come from a person aged 35 to 85 with oral cavity squamous cell carcinoma.

The chain recombines TRBV10-2 with TRBJ2-5; 9 bases fit TRBD1. J gave up 4 bases and V 6 bases, and 6 bases lay outside the gene matches. Germline V gene data show CDR1 as WSHSY and CDR2 as SAAADI. CDR3 length equals 14 residues. CDR3: CASRRGQGRETQYF. The CDR3, as DNA: TGCGCCAGCAGGAGGGGACAGGGAAGAGAGACCCAGTACTTC.

This clone appeared a single time. The chain combines TRBV9 with TRBJ2-5; D possibly corresponds to TRBD2 (6 bases). Trimming took 3 bases from V and 4 from J, leaving 13 bases between them. The CDR3 spans 14 residues. CDR1 SGDLS and CDR2 YYNGEE come from the germline V gene. The CDR3 sequence: CASSDSSVTETQYF. The CDR3, as DNA: TGTGCCAGCAGCGACTCTAGCGTCACAGAGACCCAGTACTTC. Full variable domain (remainder filled in from reference TRBV9 and TRBJ2-5): DSGVTQTPKHLITATGQRVTLRCSPRSGDLSVYWYQQSLDQGLQFLIQYYNGEERAKGNILERFSAQQFPDLHSELNLSSLELGDSALYFCASSDSSVTETQYFGPGTRLLVL.

The V call is TRBV27, the J call TRBJ2-2; 9 bases match TRBD2. This CDR3 has 15 amino acids. Germline CDR1 MNHEY, CDR2 SMNVEV (reference sequence). V dropped 11 bases and J dropped 7; count of bases not matched to a gene: 14. CDR3 DNA sequence: TGTGCCGCTCGTGGGCGGGAGGGCCGGAGCGGGGAGCTGTTTTTT. It yields the protein CAARGREGRSGELFF.